These 21 T cell receptor beta chains came from one sample sequenced in a study of shared clonotypes between healthy human individuals. As defined, naive CD8 cells were CD45RO-negative and positively selected for CCR7, with terminally differentiated effector memory CD45RA+ cells excluded. Profiled with immunoSEQ multiplex PCR; TCRdb holds only in-frame clones, not every one. The top ten clones hold approximately 22% of a sample with almost 700,000 clones, 92% of them seen once. The source material was naive CD8+ T cells sorted from blood. The receptors derive from a man under 40 in good health.

This clone was recorded only once. CDR3 nucleotide sequence: TGTGCCAGCAGTTTACCCCCTGGGCGGATGGGCTACGAGCAGTACTTC. It encodes CASSLPPGRMGYEQYF. V gene TRBV27 combines with J gene TRBJ2-7; no firm D call. Trimming removed 2 bases from V and 3 bases from J, with 17 bases in between. CDR1 and CDR2 (germline): MNHEY, SMNVEV (reference sequence). The CDR3 spans 16 residues.

This chain connects TRBV14 to TRBJ2-7; no clear D. The CDR3 length is 12 residues. Trimming left V 5 bases short and J 2 bases short, with 7 bases between. The germline CDR1 and CDR2 sequences are SGHDN and FVKESK. The CDR3 DNA sequence: TGTGCCAGCAGCGACGGTACCTACGAGCAGTACTTC. As protein: CASSDGTYEQYF.

A remark on this clone: Other DNA sequences in the sample encode the same CDR3. The chain employs TRBV9 and TRBJ2-7; 9 bases align to TRBD1. CDR1 and CDR2 from the germline V gene are SGDLS and YYNGEE. The ends lost 2 bases at V and 3 bases at J; junction bases unmatched: 3. CDR3 length equals 14 residues. The CDR3 protein is CASSVGQGNYEQYF. The DNA for the CDR3 is TGTGCCAGCAGCGTCGGACAGGGGAACTACGAGCAGTACTTC.

The rearrangement links TRBV18 to TRBJ2-1; TRBD2 agrees at 12 bases. Looked up from germline, CDR1 is KGHSH and CDR2 is LQKENI. The CDR3 runs 20 residues. V lost 2 bases to trimming and J lost 5 bases; unmatched junction nucleotides: 16. The CDR3 DNA reads as TGTGCCAGCTCACCAGGGAAAGGGTCTAGCGGGAGGGCCATCCACAATGAGCAGTTCTTC. Protein sequence: CASSPGKGSSGRAIHNEQFF.

This chain joins TRBV4-3 and TRBJ2-7, with 7 bases aligning to TRBD1. V lost 0 bases to trimming and J lost 4 bases; unmatched junction nucleotides: 6. This CDR3 is built from 15 residues. The germline V gene encodes CDR1 LGHNA and CDR2 YSLEER. CDR3 loop: CASSQERGLGYEQYF. In nucleotides, the CDR3 is TGCGCCAGCAGCCAAGAGAGGGGGCTAGGGTACGAGCAGTACTTC.

This chain connects TRBV30 to TRBJ2-1; TRBD1 is a possible D gene (5 bases). The CDR3 loop spans 13 amino acids. In germline, CDR1 is GTSNPN, CDR2 SVGIG (reference sequence). V lost 4 bases and J lost 4, with 11 bases in between. In DNA form, the CDR3 reads TGTGCCTGGAATGGGGCAGCTTACAATGAGCAGTTCTTC. Its translation: CAWNGAAYNEQFF.

This chain joins TRBV7-9 and TRBJ1-4; weak D call: TRBD1 (5 bases). The length of the CDR3 is 16 residues. Germline V gives CDR1 SEHNR, CDR2 FQNEAQ (reference sequence). V gave up 5 bases and J gave up 0 bases, with 13 bases separating them. Written as DNA, the CDR3 is TGTGCCAGCAGCCCGTGGGTAGGGGCAACTAATGAAAAACTGTTTTTT. Translation gives CASSPWVGATNEKLFF. The complete variable domain, with remaining parts taken from reference TRBV7-9 and TRBJ1-4, reads DTGVSQNPRHKITKRGQNVTFRCDPISEHNRLYWYRQTLGQGPEFLTYFQNEAQLEKSRLLSDRFSAERPKGSFSTLEIQRTEQGDSAMYLCASSPWVGATNEKLFFGSGTQLSVL.

This chain connects TRBV6-1 to TRBJ2-5; TRBD1 or TRBD2 may be the D gene (5 bases each). The V and J ends lost 3 bases and 0 bases respectively, with 14 bases between them. The germline gives CDR1 MNHNS, CDR2 SASEGT. CDR3 length equals 16 residues. CDR3 amino acids: CASSDEEGTYQETQYF. As DNA, the CDR3 is TGTGCCAGCAGTGATGAGGAAGGGACGTACCAAGAGACCCAGTACTTC.

Only a few counts were recorded for this clone. J is TRBJ2-1 and V is TRBV28; 10 bases fit TRBD2. The CDR3 consists of 13 residues. Germline lookup yields CDR1 MDHEN and CDR2 SYDVKM. CDR3 sequence reads: CVSGLAIGNEQFF. CDR3 nucleotides: TGTGTTTCGGGACTAGCGATCGGCAATGAGCAGTTCTTC.

The rearrangement links TRBV27 to TRBJ2-6; tentatively, D is TRBD2 (6 bases). V dropped 8 bases and J dropped 0 bases, with 11 bases sitting between them. Germline V gene data show CDR1 as MNHEY and CDR2 as SMNVEV (reference sequence). The length of the CDR3 is 15 residues. This CDR3 is CASLGLLSGANVLTF. The CDR3 DNA is TGTGCCAGCCTGGGACTTCTCTCTGGGGCCAACGTCCTGACTTTC.

The chain employs TRBV9 and TRBJ2-3, with 9 bases aligning to TRBD1. CDR3 size: 17 residues. The ends lost 2 bases at V and 2 bases at J; junction bases unmatched: 9. The V gene's germline CDR1 is SGDLS and CDR2 YYNGEE. The CDR3 sequence is CASSVDPGQGITDTQYF. CDR3 nucleotide sequence: TGTGCCAGCAGCGTTGACCCGGGACAGGGTATCACAGATACGCAGTATTTT.

V usage is TRBV30 and J usage is TRBJ2-7; 8 bases are shared with TRBD2. This CDR3 has 14 residues. V lost 2 bases to trimming and J lost 6 bases; unmatched junction nucleotides: 9. Germline assignment: CDR1 GTSNPN and CDR2 SVGIG (reference sequence). The CDR3 sequence is CAWSIAGLVSEQYF. Here the CDR3 DNA reads TGTGCCTGGAGTATAGCGGGATTGGTATCCGAGCAGTACTTC.

The gene calls are TRBV6-6 and TRBJ1-1, with D tentatively TRBD1 (5 bases). This CDR3 spans 10 amino acids. Trimming shortened V by 9 bases and J by 8 bases, and 10 bases separated the two germline ends. The germline CDR1 and CDR2 sequences are MNHNY and SVGAGI (reference sequence). CDR3 sequence (DNA): TGTGCCAGTGGGGCCCGGGAAGCTTTCTTT. Translating it yields CASGAREAFF.

The genes are TRBV5-1 and TRBJ2-7; 8 bases match TRBD2. This CDR3 spans 15 amino acids. V lost 4 bases, J lost 3 bases, and 9 bases stayed unmatched. CDR1 and CDR2 (germline): SGHRS, YFSETQ. The CDR3 DNA follows: TGCGCCAGCAGCCCGGTCGGGGGGGTGGGCTACGAGCAGTACTTC. The encoded protein is CASSPVGGVGYEQYF.

This clone was observed a single time. The chain couples TRBV14 to TRBJ2-2, with a possible D match to TRBD2 (6 bases). Germline assignment: CDR1 SGHDN and CDR2 FVKESK. There are 15 residues in the CDR3. V lost 7 bases, J lost 2 bases, and 14 bases lay in between. Written as DNA, the CDR3 is TGTGCCAGCAACTTTATCGGGAGTAACACCGGGGAGCTGTTTTTT. Protein product: CASNFIGSNTGELFF.

This chain links TRBV20-1 with TRBJ2-1; D call uncertain. Per germline, CDR1 DFQATT and CDR2 SNEGSKA (reference sequence). Trimming took 6 bases from V and 7 from J, leaving 10 bases between them. The CDR3 runs to 11 residues. The CDR3 protein is CSAEWENEQFF. The DNA of the CDR3 is TGCAGTGCCGAATGGGAAAATGAGCAGTTCTTC.

The J gene is TRBJ2-3, the V gene TRBV7-9; TRBD2 might be the D (6 bases). This CDR3 is 12 amino acids long. The germline CDR1 and CDR2 sequences are SEHNR and FQNEAQ (reference sequence). V was trimmed by 7 bases and J by 7 bases, leaving 12 bases between them. CDR3 amino acids: CASNIGGNTQYF. In DNA form, the CDR3 reads TGTGCCAGCAATATTGGGGGGAATACGCAGTATTTT.

The chain links TRBV28 to TRBJ2-5, with D possibly matching TRBD1 (6 bases). The CDR3 extends over 16 amino acids. V lost 6 bases and J 5 bases, leaving 22 bases between the germline ends. Germline V gene data show CDR1 as MDHEN and CDR2 as SYDVKM. CDR3 DNA sequence: TGTGCCAGCAGCAAACACACAGGGCATTTTGAGGAGACCCAGTACTTC. It yields the protein CASSKHTGHFEETQYF.

The CDR3 region has the DNA TGTGCCAGCAGTTTAATACAGGGCAATCAGCCCCAGCATTTT. This gives the protein CASSLIQGNQPQHF. The gene calls are TRBV27 and TRBJ1-5; D possibly corresponds to TRBD1 (5 bases). Per the germline V gene, CDR1 is MNHEY and CDR2 is SMNVEV (reference sequence). V lost 2 bases to trimming and J lost 2 bases, with 7 bases between them. The CDR3 is 14 residues long.

The chain is built from TRBV7-9 and TRBJ1-4; D gene unclear. Germline CDR1 and CDR2: SEHNR and FQNEAQ (reference sequence). CDR3 length: 16 amino acids. V dropped 4 bases and J dropped 0 bases, with 12 bases sitting between them. For the CDR3, the DNA is TGTGCCAGCAGCTCGAGATCAGAAACAACTAATGAAAAACTGTTTTTT. Protein: CASSSRSETTNEKLFF.

This clone has a single count. The chain links TRBV19 to TRBJ2-7; TRBD1 aligns across 11 bases. Germline CDR1 reads LNHDA; CDR2 reads SQIVND (reference sequence). The length of the CDR3 is 15 residues. V shed 4 bases, J shed 3 bases, and the junction held 5 bases outside the gene matches. The CDR3 DNA sequence: TGTGCCAGTAGTAGTCCGGGACAGGGGGTCTACGAGCAGTACTTC. This translates into CASSSPGQGVYEQYF.